This TCR beta chain appears in the sequencing data of a study of T cells expressing NK-cell markers. TCRdb derives one entry per CDR3 protein from the 5' RACE reads, leaving out DNA. The sample has approximately 440,000 distinct CDR3 sequences. The CDR3 is 16 residues long. The germline V gene has CDR1 SGHDT and CDR2 YYEEEE. Material for sequencing was blood T cells: a sorted CD56 or NKG2C T cell subset, CD4+ or CD8+ T cells, or bulk PBMC T cells (not recorded which). This sequence joins TRBV5-6 and TRBJ2-3; TCRdb lists TRBD1, though no DNA is available to test this call. The clonotype originates from a woman aged 45-65 years in good health. The CDR3 protein is CASSLLLPLGTDTQYF. Variable domain in full (rest from reference TRBV5-6 and TRBJ2-3): DAGVTQSPTHLIKTRGQQVTLRCSPKSGHDTVSWYQQALGQGPQFIFQYYEEEERQRGNFPDRFSGHQFPNYSSELNVNALLLGDSALYLCASSLLLPLGTDTQYFGPGTRLTVL.